Listed below are T cell receptor beta chains from one sample, sequenced in a study of cytomegalovirus exposure and HLA in healthy donors. Only in-frame clones appear in the TCRdb table, and some are missing; sequencing was by immunoSEQ multiplex PCR. Counted here are around 150,000 clones, approximately 80% occurring once; the ten biggest clones make up 2% to 2.5%. Input material: PBMCs. These receptors were obtained from a man aged 30 to 45 in good health and CMV-seronegative. CDR3s include the opening cysteine and the closing phenylalanine or tryptophan. The D gene is left open where the match is weak. Not all rows give a size; the values are once, few, many and, for expanded clones, a class.

TRBV6-5,TRBJ2-3,NA,NA,TGTGCCAGCGGGCACACTAGCACAGATACGCAGTATTTT,CASGHTSTDTQYF
TRBV6-5,TRBJ1-4,TRBD1,NA,TGTGCCAGCAGGCAGGGGGCGGCTAATGAAAAACTGTTTTTT,CASRQGAANEKLFF
TRBV30,TRBJ2-4,NA,NA,TGTGCCTGGAGTCGGGAAGGGCTACTAGGCCAAAACATTCAGTACTTC,CAWSREGLLGQNIQYF
TRBV7-9,TRBJ1-4,NA,NA,TGTGCCAGCATCCAGCGGGGCCCCACTAATGAAAAACTGTTTTTT,CASIQRGPTNEKLFF
TRBV4-3,TRBJ2-3,NA,NA,TGCGCCAGCAGCCAAGATTCCAGGGGCTTCGGAGATACGCAGTATTTT,CASSQDSRGFGDTQYF
TRBV2,TRBJ1-1,NA,NA,TGTGCCAGCAGTCCCCTCCCGGGACACCCGCCGGTGGACACTGAAGCTTTCTTT,CASSPLPGHPPVDTEAFF
TRBV21-1,TRBJ1-5,NA,NA,TGTGCCAGCAGCAAATCTGGGGGAGGACAAAATCAGCCCCAGCATTTT,CASSKSGGGQNQPQHF
TRBV13,TRBJ1-2,TRBD1,NA,TGTGCCAGCAGCTCCAGGGGGCGCGTCAACTATGGCTACACCTTC,CASSSRGRVNYGYTF
TRBV28,TRBJ1-5,TRBD1,NA,TGTGCCAGCAGTTTATATTACGGGACAGGGTTTCAGCCCCAGCATTTT,CASSLYYGTGFQPQHF
TRBV6-6,TRBJ2-1,TRBD1,NA,TGTGCCAGCGGGGTGAGGGACAGGGCAGTCTTC,CASGVRDRAVF
TRBV19,TRBJ2-7,TRBD2,NA,TGTGCCAGTAGTACGGGAGGTAGCTCCTACGAGCAGTACTTC,CASSTGGSSYEQYF
TRBV19,TRBJ2-5,TRBD1,NA,TGTGCCAGTAGTCCCGGACAGGTCCAAGAGACCCAGTACTTC,CASSPGQVQETQYF
TRBV6-5,TRBJ1-1,NA,NA,TGTGCCAGCAGGTCACAGGGCTGGGACGCTGAAGCTTTCTTT,CASRSQGWDAEAFF
TRBV23-1,TRBJ1-1,TRBD1,NA,TGCGCCAGCAGCCGTGACAGGGGGAACACTGAAGCTTTCTTT,CASSRDRGNTEAFF
TRBV27,TRBJ2-3,NA,NA,TGTGCCAGCAGCCCCAGGGATGGGGATACGCAGTATTTT,CASSPRDGDTQYF
TRBV7-9,TRBJ2-3,TRBD2,once,TGTGCCAGCAGCTTAATGGGGACGCGGGGGAAGGGGGATACGCAGTATTTT,CASSLMGTRGKGDTQYF
TRBV9,TRBJ2-7,TRBD2,NA,TGTGCCAGCAGCCCCTCCTCCGGAGCGGGAGCCTACGAGCAGTACTTC,CASSPSSGAGAYEQYF
TRBV27,TRBJ2-3,TRBD1,once,TGTGCCAGCAGAGGACAGGGTAGGACCGATACGCAGTATTTT,CASRGQGRTDTQYF
TRBV10-1,TRBJ2-2,TRBD2,NA,TGCGCCAGCAGTGATAAGGCTAGCGGGACCGGGGAGCTGTTTTTT,CASSDKASGTGELFF
TRBV5-1,TRBJ1-2,TRBD1,NA,TGCGCCAGCAGCGACCCCACAGGGGACTATGGCTACACCTTC,CASSDPTGDYGYTF
TRBV27,TRBJ2-1,NA,NA,TGTGCCAGCAGAGGGAGGGGGTGGGGTGAGCAGTTCTTC,CASRGRGWGEQFF
TRBV9,TRBJ1-3,NA,NA,TGTGCCAGCAGCGGACGGGTCTCTGGAAACACCATATATTTT,CASSGRVSGNTIYF
TRBV18,TRBJ1-4,NA,once,TGTGCCAGCTCAACCGGGACAAATCCCTCCGAAAAACTGTTTTTT,CASSTGTNPSEKLFF
TRBV4-1,TRBJ1-2,TRBD1,NA,TGCGCCAGCAGCCAAGCCCGACAGGGGAGGCGGTATGGCTACACCTTC,CASSQARQGRRYGYTF
TRBV30,TRBJ1-1,NA,NA,TGTGCCTGGACCCGGGGGGGGATCACTGAAGCTTTCTTT,CAWTRGGITEAFF
TRBV28,TRBJ2-2,TRBD2,NA,TGTGCCAGCAGGATACTAGCGGGGGAAACCGGGGAGCTGTTTTTT,CASRILAGETGELFF
TRBV5-6,TRBJ2-3,TRBD2,NA,TGTGCCAGCAGCTTGAGCGGGGGGGGCACAGATACGCAGTATTTT,CASSLSGGGTDTQYF
TRBV7-7,TRBJ2-1,NA,NA,TGTGCTAGCAGCTACGACTTAGAGCGTGAGCAGTTCTTC,CASSYDLEREQFF